This TCR beta chain was sequenced for a study of monozygotic twins with inflammatory bowel disease. From the 5' RACE reads, TCRdb lists one entry per CDR3 protein and no DNA. This sample's table has around 380,000 distinct CDR3 sequences. Germline V gene sequence: CDR1 ENHRY, CDR2 SYGVKD. This CDR3 comprises 14 residues. The genes are TRBV10-3 and TRBJ1-4. This receptor was taken from a human donor with ulcerative colitis or Crohn's disease, or a healthy co-twin of an affected twin (not recorded which). The material sequenced was blood. This chain's CDR3 is CAISESQVNEKLFF.